This entry describes one T cell receptor beta chain. This clone's antigen is unknown. Per-base qualities were not stored, and no clone one base away is much larger. Preparation of the library involved the immunoSEQ multiplex PCR assay. For the multiplex PCR, a mixture combining 60 forward primers for TCR Vbeta segments and 13 reverse primers for TCR Jbeta segments was used. Amplification of the CDR3 region of rearranged TCR beta genes was performed with a multiplex PCR assay on genomic DNA. Amplified TCR beta libraries were sequenced as 87-base-pair reads on the Illumina HiSeq System. The study's own analysis went as follows. A later analysis counted tens of millions of unique TCR beta chains across the 550 to 800 repertoires, and some 12 million of these chains were shared by at least two donors. Raw reads were error-corrected and collapsed into unique sequences by a nearest-neighbor algorithm in which closely related sequences were merged to remove PCR and sequencing errors. V, D and J gene segments were assigned by aligning CDR3 sequences to IMGT reference sequences. For a sequence to be retained, a match of at least six nucleotides was required to both a V gene segment and a J gene segment. A rearrangement counted as productive if the CDR3 had no stop codons and remained in frame with V and J, and every other rearrangement counted as non-productive. CDR3 was defined by IMGT convention, running from the second conserved V-encoded cysteine to the conserved J-encoded phenylalanine. In an earlier analysis of approximately 590 of the donors, sequences lacking an unambiguous match to a single V gene segment were excluded. In an earlier analysis of around 590 of the donors, a V segment was called functional when productive rearrangements were above 56.7%, and segregating when the standard deviation between donors exceeded 5%. A statistical classification framework was built to diagnose cytomegalovirus status from the catalog of TCR beta chain sequences. A later analysis assigned V and J genes by comparing TCR nucleotide sequences with IMGT/GENE-DB human TR gene sequences. The TCRdist pipeline was used in a later analysis to assign CDR3 sequences and most-parsimonious VDJ recombination scenarios. In a later analysis, each TCR beta chain was defined by its CDR3 amino acid sequence together with its V-gene family, and reads lacking a unique V-gene family were excluded. In a later analysis, around 600 highly shared, low-generation-probability nucleotide sequences were removed to address suspected cross-contamination and a sequencing artifact. In a later analysis, a clonal expansion index for each public chain was calculated from normalized within-repertoire ranks of inferred template counts. A later analysis computed generation probabilities with a VDJ recombination model fitted to out-of-frame rearrangements, and checked the results against IGoR. In a later analysis, hypergeometric tests were used to score TCR-TCR, TCR-HLA and TCR-CMV co-occurrence, with a repertoire-size bias correction applied to TCR pairs. A later analysis estimated false discovery rates by permuting HLA or CMV assignments 20 times. In a later analysis, co-occurring TCRs were grouped using DBSCAN, with TCRdist sequence similarity added in when clustering inside HLA-allele-positive subsets. Repertoires with fewer than 30,000 or more than 120,000 public chains were left out of co-occurrence clustering, as were about five repertoires with anomalous nucleotide sharing. As stored in TCRdb, this immuneACCESS dataset retains in-frame rearrangements with V and J assigned. A fraction of the clones does not appear; measured against another copy, unresolved V genes explain less than half of the discrepancy, and the remainder lacks a known reason. V and J calls and clone size follow that table, whereas D and trimming were derived from the DNA. Counted in this sample were some 120,000 clones; 75% to 85% of them appeared once. Of the sample, 1% is held by the ten largest clones.

The sample belongs to a study of cytomegalovirus exposure and HLA in healthy donors (dated by TCRdb to 2015 to 2018). Broadly, across the study: An earlier analysis of approximately 600 of the donors reported approximately 270 Gb of sequence data and approximately 110 million unique TCR beta sequences from some 180 million T cells. Every discovery cohort repertoire had been produced on one sequencing platform. About five DR-DQ haplotypes were treated as single units for association and clustering because of strong linkage in the cohort. Donor age, sex, ethnicity and CMV serostatus were collected together with the repertoire data. Besides the first cohort of under 700 subjects, a separate validation cohort made up of 120 different subjects was used. An earlier analysis of around 580 of the donors used high-throughput TCR beta sequencing to judge whether each TCR beta V gene segment behaved as functional or pseudogenic. The T cell repertoires of 666 subjects were profiled by immunosequencing and related to cytomegalovirus serostatus. Both class I and class II loci were covered by HLA typing, at four-digit resolution. Rather than drawing on any new phenotypic data, the later analysis identified candidate immune exposures from TCR beta sequences and the way those sequences occurred across donors. The study combined high-throughput TCR immunosequencing, statistical association of individual TCRs with disease status, and machine learning to predict cytomegalovirus infection status. Genome-wide SNP genotypes for about 65% of the 666 donors were used in a later genetic analysis, which treated that subset as a discovery cohort. A later analysis re-analyzed previously published TCR beta repertoires from roughly 690 donors and added high-resolution HLA genotyping to study TCR occurrence patterns. The number of typed donors differed by locus: about 629-630 for A, B, C, DRB1 and DQB1; approximately 540 for DQA1; about 600 for DPA1; and 450 to 480 for DPB1. On average, 235,054 unique TCR beta nucleotide sequences were sequenced per donor among fewer than 500 genotyped donors of the cohort, with roughly 18% of those sequences being non-productive. The genetic ancestry cluster associated with self-reported Caucasian donors included 80% to 90% of the roughly 410 genotyped donors. The study was designed to test whether signatures of past pathogen exposure could be identified by cataloging public T cell receptors. Approximately 300 gigabases of sequencing data and tens of millions of unique TCR sequences were included in an early release covering 500 to 750 HLA-typed donors.

The CDR3 contains 17 residues, cysteine and phenylalanine counted. Only the CDR3 DNA is retained, 51 bases long and in frame from the first base. The germline V end is reduced by 0 bases and the J end by 5 bases; junction bases left unmatched: 11. As encoded in the germline V gene, CDR1 is SGHRS while CDR2 is YFSETQ. The cohort comprised 666 healthy bone marrow donors. At the time of sampling, every cohort member was nominally healthy, though immune exposures that went unrecorded were likely present. The donor was CMV seronegative and was included in the group of several hundred seronegative cohort members. A peripheral blood sample was collected from each donor, and TCR beta sequencing was performed on peripheral blood mononuclear cells. The Qiagen DNeasy Blood Extraction Kit was used to extract genomic DNA from the blood cell samples. The paper as a whole reports these results and caveats: The authors suggested that the approach could potentially be generalized to other disease states and immunological phenotypes. The presence/absence analyses assumed that sequencing depth was roughly uniform across donors, and that assumption may not be true. A few of the identified cytomegalovirus-associated TCR beta chains were confirmed in vitro to be specific for cytomegalovirus antigens. Compared with the roughly 700-donor mean, donors in an Asian-associated ancestry cluster had fewer N-insertions in productive TCRs, according to a later genetic analysis. A further reported finding was that TCR beta sequences accurately predicted the HLA-A and HLA-B alleles for most subjects in the first cohort. Because counts were too low, seventeen rarely observed V segments, including chromosome 9 orphons, were excluded from the earlier analysis of 500 to 700 of the donors. The classifier was reported to diagnose cytomegalovirus status with high specificity and sensitivity in both the original cohort and the validation cohort. Linkage disequilibrium might explain the correlated functional status among segregating V segments, but an unknown experimental factor could not be excluded. The only immune exposure information available for the cohort was CMV serostatus. Some IMGT-functional V segments, including TRBV6-2 and TRBV6-3, could not be told apart with the 87-base-pair reads, so those segments were excluded. According to a later analysis, TCR association rates differed among HLA loci, with DRB1 alleles showing the most associated TCRs and HLA-C alleles showing the fewest. Broadly in line with IMGT annotations, most TCR beta V segments showed up in productive rearrangements about 90% or about 30% of the time in an earlier analysis of several hundred of the donors. This cohort had only TCR beta chains sequenced, and the lack of alpha or paired-chain data limited which features could be detected. Most TCR sequences were seen in very few donors, while some public TCRs were found in many individuals. A cluster of highly shared sequence variants was judged likely to represent a technical artifact of the sequencing pipeline. In a later genetic analysis, a missense DCLRE1C variant was associated with V-gene and J-gene trimming of TCR beta chains, and the association was replicated in an independent cohort. In a later analysis, HLA-associated TCR beta chains showed more clonal expansion and lower generation probabilities than non-associated chains that were equally common. Most CMV-associated TCR beta chains appeared to be HLA-restricted in a later analysis, and the HLA associations seemed to be driven largely by CMV exposure. A later analysis reported that several top co-occurrence clusters appeared linked to parvovirus B19, influenza, CMV and Epstein-Barr virus. Because some donors lacked HLA typing at each locus, the association tests relied only on the typed subset. In a later analysis, around 17,000 TCR beta sequences were associated with specific HLA alleles at a false discovery rate of 0.05. A total of 164 TCR beta chains were listed by the study as associated with cytomegalovirus. When HLA alleles, especially DR and DQ, strongly co-occurred, attributing TCR associations to individual alleles was difficult.

Input material: PBMCs. The rearranged segments are TRBV5-1 and TRBJ2-5, and 9 junction bases match TRBD2. The TCR comes from a man aged 35 to 55 in good health and CMV-seronegative. CDR3 loop: CASSLDSGAGGGETQYF. The DNA sequence follows: TGCGCCAGCAGCTTGGATTCGGGAGCGGGGGGAGGGGAGACCCAGTACTTC. Extended through the reference TRBV5-1 and TRBJ2-5 proteins, this CDR3 yields the full variable domain: KAGVTQTPRYLIKTRGQQVTLSCSPISGHRSVSWYQQTPGQGLQFLFEYFSETQRNKGNFPGRFSGRQFSNSRSEMNVSTLELGDSALYLCASSLDSGAGGGETQYFGPGTRLLVL.